This T cell receptor beta chain was documented in a study of cytomegalovirus exposure and HLA in healthy donors (dated by TCRdb to 2016 to 2017). Concerning the study at large: According to a later analysis, the roughly 120 validation repertoires were produced on the same platform as the approximately 620 repertoires of the first cohort. The aim of the study was to test whether cataloging public T cell receptors could identify signatures of past pathogen exposure. In addition to the first cohort of approximately 650 subjects, a separate validation cohort of approximately 130 different subjects was used. High-throughput TCR immunosequencing, statistical association of individual TCRs with disease status, and machine learning were combined to predict cytomegalovirus infection status. Study-wide findings and limitations: In the study, around 150 TCR beta chains were listed as associated with cytomegalovirus. It was suggested by the authors that the approach could potentially be generalized to other disease states and immunological phenotypes. A few of the identified cytomegalovirus-associated TCR beta chains were confirmed in vitro to be specific for cytomegalovirus antigens. All 120 or so repertoires were used to score co-occurrence in the validation cohort in a later analysis, because that analysis had no HLA typing for the cohort. Cytomegalovirus status was reported to be diagnosed by the classifier with high specificity and sensitivity in both the original and validation cohorts. Of the cluster scores, roughly 95% were above 0 in a later analysis, which found that TCRs clustered in the first cohort also tended to co-occur in the 120 or so validation repertoires. Across donors, most TCR sequences were observed very rarely, whereas some public TCRs were present in many individuals.

As for this clone: This receptor's antigen is unknown. Per-nucleotide qualities are absent, and no much larger clonotype sits a single base away.

V has 4 bases trimmed and J has 2 bases trimmed; junction bases matching no gene number 6. CDR3 length: 15 amino acids, cysteine to phenylalanine. CDR3 DNA is the only sequence kept; it has 45 bases, read in frame from the first base. The germline V gene provides CDR1 SGHRS and CDR2 YFSETQ. Receptor libraries were prepared by the immunoSEQ multiplex PCR assay. The study's processing was this. To diagnose cytomegalovirus status from the catalog of TCR beta chain sequences, a statistical classification framework was built. Here the immuneACCESS table is served through TCRdb, limited to in-frame sequences with V and J called. Missing clones are a known gap in these copies; in checked studies unresolved V genes cover under half, and the rest lacks a known reason. V, J and clone size were drawn from that table, and D and trimming were deduced from the DNA. This sample comprises over 250,000 clones, 70% to 90% of them detected only once. The top ten constitute over 0.95% of the sample.

Separate from the approximately 670-subject first cohort, the validation cohort of about 110 subjects was the group to which the donors belonged. Sample: PBMCs. Here the chain combines TRBV5-1 and TRBJ2-7, with TRBD2 matching 10 junction bases. This clonotype was obtained from a woman aged 18-29 years in good health and CMV-seronegative. The nucleotides read TGCGCCAGCAGCCCCTGGACTAGCGGAACCTACGAGCAGTACTTC. It specifies CASSPWTSGTYEQYF.